This T cell receptor beta chain was sequenced in a study of T-cell memory formation after mild COVID-19. Study-level findings and limits: The study found contracting CD4+ clones mainly in CM and EM and contracting CD8+ clones in EMRA. Pre-infection memory showed some responding clones, and this suggested that cross-reactive memory joined.

TCRdb recomputed calls from the 5' RACE reads with MiXCR, one row per CDR3 protein. This sample has about 310,000 distinct CDR3 sequences, with more than 15% found just once. As regards this clonotype: Its target is not known.

Looked up from germline, CDR1 is LNHDA and CDR2 is SQIVND (reference sequence). The CDR3 is made up of 14 amino acids. Trimming removed 4 bases from V and 3 bases from J, with 12 bases in between. V and J are TRBV19 and TRBJ2-5, with D perhaps matching TRBD2 (6 bases). The sequence derives from a man aged 18 to 30 who had mild COVID-19 (a few samples of this study predate the infection). Cell type and time point are not known. Sequencing used PBMCs or a T cell subset sorted from them (not recorded which). The chain's CDR3 is CASSNPAGEETQYF. Written as DNA, the CDR3 is TGTGCCAGTAGTAATCCAGCGGGCGAAGAGACCCAGTACTTC.